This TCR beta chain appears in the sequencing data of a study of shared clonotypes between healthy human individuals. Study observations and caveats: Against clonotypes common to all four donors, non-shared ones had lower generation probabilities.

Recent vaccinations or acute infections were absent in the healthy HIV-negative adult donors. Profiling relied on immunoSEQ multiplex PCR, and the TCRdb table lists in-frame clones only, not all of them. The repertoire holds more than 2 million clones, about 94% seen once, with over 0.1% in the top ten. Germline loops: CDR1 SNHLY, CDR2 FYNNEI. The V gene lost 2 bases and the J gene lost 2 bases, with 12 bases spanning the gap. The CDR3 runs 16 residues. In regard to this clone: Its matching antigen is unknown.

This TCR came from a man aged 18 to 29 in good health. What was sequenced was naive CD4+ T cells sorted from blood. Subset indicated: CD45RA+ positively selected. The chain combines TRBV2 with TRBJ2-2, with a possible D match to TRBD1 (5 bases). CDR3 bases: TGTGCCAGCAGTGAAAACAGGTGGAAAAACACCGGGGAGCTGTTTTTT. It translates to CASSENRWKNTGELFF.